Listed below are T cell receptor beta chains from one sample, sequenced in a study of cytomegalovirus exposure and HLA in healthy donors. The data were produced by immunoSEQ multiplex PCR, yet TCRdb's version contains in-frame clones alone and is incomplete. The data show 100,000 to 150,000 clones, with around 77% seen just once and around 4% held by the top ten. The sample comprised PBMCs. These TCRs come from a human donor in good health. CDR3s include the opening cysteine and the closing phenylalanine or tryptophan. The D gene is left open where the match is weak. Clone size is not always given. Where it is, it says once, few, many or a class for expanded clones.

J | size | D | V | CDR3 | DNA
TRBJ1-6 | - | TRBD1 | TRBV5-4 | CASSLLGTDHSPLHF | TGTGCCAGCAGCCTACTGGGGACAGACCATTCACCCCTCCACTTT
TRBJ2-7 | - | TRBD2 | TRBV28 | CASSLRGGGPKDEQYF | TGTGCCAGCAGTTTGCGGGGGGGAGGGCCTAAGGACGAGCAGTACTTC
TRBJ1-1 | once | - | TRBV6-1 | CASSEVFPNTEAFF | TGTGCCAGCAGTGAAGTCTTTCCGAACACTGAAGCTTTCTTT
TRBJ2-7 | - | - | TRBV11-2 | CASSPHLDGQYF | TGTGCCAGCAGCCCCCATTTAGATGGGCAGTACTTC
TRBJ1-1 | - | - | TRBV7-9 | CSSSPMAGKAFF | TGTTCCAGCAGCCCCATGGCGGGGAAAGCTTTCTTT
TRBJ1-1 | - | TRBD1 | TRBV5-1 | CASSWVGQGATEAFF | TGCGCCAGCAGTTGGGTGGGACAGGGGGCTACTGAAGCTTTCTTT
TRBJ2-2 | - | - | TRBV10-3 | CAISGQGRGAGELFF | TGTGCCATCAGTGGACAGGGGAGGGGTGCCGGGGAGCTGTTTTTT
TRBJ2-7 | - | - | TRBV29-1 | CSVEIVGAREQYF | TGCAGCGTTGAAATAGTTGGGGCGCGAGAGCAGTACTTC
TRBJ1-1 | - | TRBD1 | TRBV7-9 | CASVSDRVGTEAFF | TGTGCCAGCGTATCGGACAGGGTGGGGACTGAAGCTTTCTTT
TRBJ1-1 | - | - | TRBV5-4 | CASSFRGNTEAFF | TGTGCCAGCAGTTTTAGGGGGAACACTGAAGCTTTCTTT
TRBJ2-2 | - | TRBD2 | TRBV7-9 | CASSLSYGTSGTGELFF | TGTGCCAGCAGCTTATCATACGGGACTAGCGGGACCGGGGAGCTGTTTTTT
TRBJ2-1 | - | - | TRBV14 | CASSPLGPGYNEQFF | TGTGCCAGCAGCCCTCTGGGTCCGGGGTACAATGAGCAGTTCTTC
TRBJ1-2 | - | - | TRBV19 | CASSRESGTNYGYTF | TGTGCCAGTAGCCGGGAGAGCGGGACCAACTATGGCTACACCTTC
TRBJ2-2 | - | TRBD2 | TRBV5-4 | CASSSPSGRLTGELFF | TGTGCCAGCAGCTCTCCTAGCGGGAGGCTCACCGGGGAGCTGTTTTTT
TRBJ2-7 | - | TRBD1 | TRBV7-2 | CASSRTGTAYEQYF | TGTGCCAGCAGCCGTACCGGGACAGCCTACGAGCAGTACTTC
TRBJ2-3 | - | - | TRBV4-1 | CASSHLTNRPTSSTDTQYF | TGCGCCAGCAGCCACCTGACAAATCGCCCAACTTCTAGCACAGATACGCAGTATTTT
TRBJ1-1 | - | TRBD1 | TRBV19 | CASSHGTGDTEAFF | TGTGCCAGTAGTCATGGGACAGGGGACACTGAAGCTTTCTTT
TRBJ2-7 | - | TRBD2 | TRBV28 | CASKSGRGSYEQYF | TGTGCCAGCAAAAGCGGGAGGGGTTCCTACGAGCAGTACTTC
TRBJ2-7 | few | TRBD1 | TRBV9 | CASSPSETGVKEQYF | TGTGCCAGCAGCCCCTCAGAGACAGGGGTGAAGGAGCAGTACTTC
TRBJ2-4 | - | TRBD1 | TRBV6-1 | CASSEGQFQLSVAKNIQYF | TGTGCCAGCAGTGAGGGACAGTTCCAGCTTTCGGTCGCCAAAAACATTCAGTACTTC
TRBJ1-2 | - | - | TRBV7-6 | CASSYLAGYGYTF | TGTGCCAGCAGCTACCTGGCGGGCTATGGCTACACCTTC
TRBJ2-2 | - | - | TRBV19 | CASSTKGTGELFF | TGTGCCAGTAGTACCAAGGGGACCGGGGAGCTGTTTTTT
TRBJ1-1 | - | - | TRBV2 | CASSESSLNGAFF | TGTGCCAGCAGTGAATCCTCTCTGAACGGAGCTTTCTTT
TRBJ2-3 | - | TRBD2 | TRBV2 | CASSETSGSSHTQYF | TGTGCCAGCAGTGAAACTAGCGGGAGTTCCCATACGCAGTATTTT
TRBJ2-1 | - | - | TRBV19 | CASSVLNEQFF | TGTGCCAGTAGTGTTCTCAATGAGCAGTTCTTC
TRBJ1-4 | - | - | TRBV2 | CASLVPNEKLFF | TGTGCCAGTCTAGTTCCTAATGAAAAACTGTTTTTT
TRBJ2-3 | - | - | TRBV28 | CASSLWGGPDTQYF | TGTGCCAGCAGTTTATGGGGCGGGCCAGATACGCAGTATTTT
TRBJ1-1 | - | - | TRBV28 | CASSSGGNTEAFF | TGTGCCAGCAGTTCGGGGGGGAACACTGAAGCTTTCTTT
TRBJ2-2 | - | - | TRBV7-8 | CASSLWTVANTGELFF | TGTGCCAGCAGCCTTTGGACAGTCGCGAACACCGGGGAGCTGTTTTTT
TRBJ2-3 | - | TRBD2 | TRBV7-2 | CASSLGPAGGTAQYF | TGTGCCAGCAGCTTAGGGCCAGCGGGGGGGACGGCGCAGTATTTT
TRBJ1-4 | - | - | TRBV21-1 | CASSKPRDREGNEKLFF | TGTGCCAGCAGCAAACCCCGGGACAGGGAGGGGAATGAAAAACTGTTTTTT
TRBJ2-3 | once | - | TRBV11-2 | CASSLVVQSTDTQYF | TGTGCCAGCAGCTTAGTAGTCCAAAGCACAGATACGCAGTATTTT
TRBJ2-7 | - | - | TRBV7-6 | CASSFGGTSYEQYF | TGTGCCAGCAGCTTCGGCGGGACCTCCTACGAGCAGTACTTC
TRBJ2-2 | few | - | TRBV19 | CASTTQGTFSGELFF | TGTGCCAGTACCACCCAGGGGACCTTCTCCGGGGAGCTGTTTTTT
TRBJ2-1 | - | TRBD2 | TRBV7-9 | CASNRGGYNEQFF | TGTGCCAGCAACCGGGGAGGGTACAATGAGCAGTTCTTC
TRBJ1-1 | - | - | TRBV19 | CASSKGGVTQNTEAFF | TGTGCCAGTAGTAAGGGGGGGGTGACACAGAACACTGAAGCTTTCTTT
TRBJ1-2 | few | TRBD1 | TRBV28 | CASSPATGPGYTF | TGTGCCAGCAGTCCCGCGACAGGGCCTGGCTACACCTTC
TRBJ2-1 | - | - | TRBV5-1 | CASSPLGAHNEQFF | TGCGCCAGCAGCCCTTTGGGCGCACACAATGAGCAGTTCTTC
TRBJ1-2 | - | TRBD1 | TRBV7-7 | CASSLIQGSNLDGYTF | TGTGCCAGCAGCTTAATACAGGGGTCGAACCTTGATGGCTACACCTTC
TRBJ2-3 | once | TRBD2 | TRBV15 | CATSPGLALDTQYF | TGTGCCACCAGTCCGGGACTAGCATTAGATACGCAGTATTTT
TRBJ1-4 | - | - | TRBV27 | CASSLEGRRGEKLFF | TGTGCCAGCAGTTTGGAGGGGAGGCGGGGTGAAAAACTGTTTTTT
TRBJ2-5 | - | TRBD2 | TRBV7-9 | CSSSLDRLAGETQYF | TGTTCCAGCAGCTTGGACAGACTAGCGGGAGAGACCCAGTACTTC
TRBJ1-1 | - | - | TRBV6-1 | CASSDLGRGGGTEAFF | TGTGCCAGCAGTGACCTTGGACGCGGGGGAGGGACTGAAGCTTTCTTT
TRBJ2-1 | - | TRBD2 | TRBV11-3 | CASSSAGTRGNEQFF | TGTGCCAGCAGCTCCGCCGGGACTAGAGGCAATGAGCAGTTCTTC
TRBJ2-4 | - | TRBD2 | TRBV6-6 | CASGREGRGIQYF | TGTGCCAGCGGGCGGGAGGGCCGAGGCATTCAGTACTTC
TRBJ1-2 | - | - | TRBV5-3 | CARSLRGLGGYTF | TGTGCCAGAAGCTTAAGGGGGTTAGGGGGCTACACCTTC
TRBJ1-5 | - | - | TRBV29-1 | CSVEDPFVNGGGSNQPQHF | TGCAGCGTTGAAGATCCATTTGTAAATGGGGGCGGGAGCAATCAGCCCCAGCATTTT
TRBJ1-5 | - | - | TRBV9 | CARNGDKVNYSNQPQHF | TGTGCCAGAAATGGGGACAAGGTGAATTATAGCAATCAGCCCCAGCATTTT